This TCR beta chain emerged from a study of T cell responses to AZD1222 COVID-19 vaccine. Assay used: immunoSEQ multiplex PCR; TCRdb lists only in-frame clones, some missing. This repertoire shows some 110,000 clones, roughly 88% found once; its top ten account for about 8.7%. Of note for this clone: Its antigen is as yet unknown.

Study observations and caveats: Donors were mostly white British, more females; clonal diversity possibly underestimated. Targeting of unmutated variant regions was reportedly seen in nearly half of spike-specific TCRs. Seropositive AZD1222 recipients at baseline numbered only 6 or 7.

The CDR3 loop spans 12 amino acids. Trimming removed 6 bases at V and 5 bases at J, with 10 bases between. Germline V gives CDR1 LGHDT, CDR2 YNNKEL (reference sequence). The source was peripheral blood, collected on day 0 of AZD1222 vaccination. This receptor was obtained from an adult in good health. The rearrangement joins TRBV3-1 (or the pseudogene TRBV3-2) to TRBJ1-1; D unresolved. CDR3 region: CASSQVVTEAFF. The CDR3 bases are TGTGCCAGCAGTCAGGTCGTTACTGAAGCTTTCTTT.